Given below is one TCR beta chain in context. The sample originates from a study of blood T cell repertoires in COVID-19. Overall study: The United States, Italy and Spain provided the acute and convalescent COVID-19 samples. From T cells, B-cell-depleted T cells, or PBMCs came the material, which was cDNA or gDNA.

Under the authors' procedure: From reference gene primer amplification, estimates of nucleated cell counts were derived. Only in-frame clones appear in the TCRdb table, and some are missing; sequencing was by immunoSEQ multiplex PCR. V and J calls plus clone size are reproduced from that table; the DNA served to infer D and trimming. The sample has 100,000 or so clones; approximately 80% are singletons. The sequence derives from a woman between 65 and 79 years old with acute or convalescent COVID-19. Sequenced input: peripheral blood.

The CDR3 sequence is CASSTSPSGSSYNEQFF. The CDR3 nucleotides are TGTGCCAGCTCAACCTCCCCTAGCGGGAGTTCCTACAATGAGCAGTTCTTC. The rearrangement uses TRBV18 and TRBJ2-1, with 10 bases that match TRBD2. This CDR3 contains 17 residues. J gave up 1 base and V 5 bases, and 8 bases lay outside the gene matches. The germline gives CDR1 KGHSH, CDR2 LQKENI.